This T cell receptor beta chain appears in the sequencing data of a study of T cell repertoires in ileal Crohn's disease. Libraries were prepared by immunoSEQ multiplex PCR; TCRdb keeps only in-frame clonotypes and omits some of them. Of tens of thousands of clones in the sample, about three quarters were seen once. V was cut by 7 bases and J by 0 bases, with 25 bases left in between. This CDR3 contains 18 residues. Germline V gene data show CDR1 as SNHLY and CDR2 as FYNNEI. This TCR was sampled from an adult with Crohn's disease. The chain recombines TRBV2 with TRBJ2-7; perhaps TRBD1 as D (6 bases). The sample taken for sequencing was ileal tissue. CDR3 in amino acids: CASKLPGQGFFISYEQYF. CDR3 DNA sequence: TGTGCCAGCAAGCTCCCGGGACAAGGGTTTTTTATCTCCTACGAGCAGTACTTC.